The T cell receptor (beta chain) described here comes from a study of blood T cell repertoires in COVID-19. V lost 2 bases, J lost 0 bases, and 11 bases lay in between. Germline values: CDR1 SGDLS, CDR2 YYNGEE. The CDR3 consists of 16 residues. In the authors' methods: Estimated nucleated cell counts came from reference gene primer amplification. The protocol was immunoSEQ multiplex PCR, while the TCRdb copy is restricted to in-frame clones and leaves out a portion. That table is the source of V, J and clone size, and D and trimming were worked out from the DNA. The sample contains about 180,000 clones, about nine tenths of which appear only once.

This TCR derives from a woman in her 30s with acute or convalescent COVID-19. The chain joins TRBV9 to TRBJ2-2, with D possibly matching TRBD2 (6 bases). Sequenced: peripheral blood. The CDR3 sequence: CASSVELASNTGELFF. CDR3 nucleotides: TGTGCCAGCAGCGTGGAGCTAGCGTCGAACACCGGGGAGCTGTTTTTT. Full variable domain (remainder filled in from reference TRBV9 and TRBJ2-2): DSGVTQTPKHLITATGQRVTLRCSPRSGDLSVYWYQQSLDQGLQFLIQYYNGEERAKGNILERFSAQQFPDLHSELNLSSLELGDSALYFCASSVELASNTGELFFGEGSRLTVL.